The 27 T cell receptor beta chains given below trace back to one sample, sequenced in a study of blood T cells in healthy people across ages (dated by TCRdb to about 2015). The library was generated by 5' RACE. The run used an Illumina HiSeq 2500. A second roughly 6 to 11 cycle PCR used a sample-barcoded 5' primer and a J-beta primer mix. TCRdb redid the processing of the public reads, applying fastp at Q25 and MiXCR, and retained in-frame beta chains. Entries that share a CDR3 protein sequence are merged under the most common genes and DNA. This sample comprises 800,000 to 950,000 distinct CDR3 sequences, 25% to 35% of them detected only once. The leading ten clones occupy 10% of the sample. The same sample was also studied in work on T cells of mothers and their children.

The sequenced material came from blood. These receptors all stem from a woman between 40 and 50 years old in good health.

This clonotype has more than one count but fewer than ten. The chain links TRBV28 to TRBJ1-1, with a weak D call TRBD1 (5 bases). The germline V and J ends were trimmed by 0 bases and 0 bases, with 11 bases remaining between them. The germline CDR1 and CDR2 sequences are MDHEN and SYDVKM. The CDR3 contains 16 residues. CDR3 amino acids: CASSLWSRGMNTEAFF. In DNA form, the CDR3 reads TGTGCCAGCAGTTTATGGTCCCGGGGGATGAACACTGAAGCTTTCTTT.

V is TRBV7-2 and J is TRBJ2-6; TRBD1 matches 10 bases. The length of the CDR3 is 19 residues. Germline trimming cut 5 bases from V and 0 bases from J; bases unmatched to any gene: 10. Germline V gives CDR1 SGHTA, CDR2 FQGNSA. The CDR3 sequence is CASSTLGTGASSGANVLTF. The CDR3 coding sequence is TGTGCCAGCAGCACTCTCGGGACAGGGGCTTCCTCTGGGGCCAACGTCCTGACTTTC.

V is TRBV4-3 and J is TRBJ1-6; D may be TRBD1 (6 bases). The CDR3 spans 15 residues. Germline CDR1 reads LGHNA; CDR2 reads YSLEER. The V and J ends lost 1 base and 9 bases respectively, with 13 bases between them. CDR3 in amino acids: CASSQATGLVSPLHF. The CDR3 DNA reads TGCGCCAGCAGCCAAGCTACAGGGCTGGTTTCACCCCTCCACTTT.

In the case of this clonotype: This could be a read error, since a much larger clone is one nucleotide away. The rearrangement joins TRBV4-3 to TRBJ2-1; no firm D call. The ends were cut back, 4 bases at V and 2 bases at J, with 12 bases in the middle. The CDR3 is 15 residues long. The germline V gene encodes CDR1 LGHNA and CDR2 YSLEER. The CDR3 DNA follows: TGCGCCAGCAGCCGAGGCTCCGCAACCTACAATGAGCAGTTCTTC. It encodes CASSRGSATYNEQFF.

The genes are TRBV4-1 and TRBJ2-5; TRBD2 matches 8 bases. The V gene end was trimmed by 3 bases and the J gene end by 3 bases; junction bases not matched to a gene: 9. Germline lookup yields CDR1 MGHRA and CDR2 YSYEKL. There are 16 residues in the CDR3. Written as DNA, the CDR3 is TGCGCCAGCAGCCACCCCAATAGCGGGGTAAAAGAGACCCAGTACTTC. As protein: CASSHPNSGVKETQYF.

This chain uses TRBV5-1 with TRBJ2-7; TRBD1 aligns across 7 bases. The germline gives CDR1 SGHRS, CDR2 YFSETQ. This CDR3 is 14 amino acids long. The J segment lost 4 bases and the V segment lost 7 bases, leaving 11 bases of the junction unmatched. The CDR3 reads CASSAPGTAYEQYF. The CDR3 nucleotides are TGCGCCAGCTCGGCCCCCGGGACAGCGTACGAGCAGTACTTC.

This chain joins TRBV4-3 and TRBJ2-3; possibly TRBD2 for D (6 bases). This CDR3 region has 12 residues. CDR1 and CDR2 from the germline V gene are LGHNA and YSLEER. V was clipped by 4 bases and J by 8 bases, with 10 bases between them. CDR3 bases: TGCGCCAGCAGCCCTGTGGGGGGTACGCAGTATTTT. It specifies CASSPVGGTQYF.

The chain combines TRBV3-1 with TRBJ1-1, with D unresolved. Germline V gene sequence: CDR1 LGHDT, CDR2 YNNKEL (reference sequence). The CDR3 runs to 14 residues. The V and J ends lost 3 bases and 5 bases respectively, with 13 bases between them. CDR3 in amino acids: CASSQNLGWTEAFF. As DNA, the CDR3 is TGTGCCAGCAGCCAGAATCTAGGTTGGACTGAAGCTTTCTTT.

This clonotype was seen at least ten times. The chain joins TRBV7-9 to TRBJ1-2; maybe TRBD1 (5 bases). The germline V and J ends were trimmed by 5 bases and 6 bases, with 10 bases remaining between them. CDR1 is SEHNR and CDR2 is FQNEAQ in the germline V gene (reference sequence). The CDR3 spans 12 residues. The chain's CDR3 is CASSPLQDGYTF. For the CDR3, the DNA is TGTGCCAGCAGCCCTTTACAGGATGGCTACACCTTC.

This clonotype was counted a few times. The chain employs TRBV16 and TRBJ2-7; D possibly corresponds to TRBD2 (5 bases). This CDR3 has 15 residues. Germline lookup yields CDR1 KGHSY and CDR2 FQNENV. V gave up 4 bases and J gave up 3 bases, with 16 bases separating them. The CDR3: CASSLYRGKNYEQYF. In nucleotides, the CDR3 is TGTGCCAGCAGCCTCTATCGAGGGAAGAACTACGAGCAGTACTTC.

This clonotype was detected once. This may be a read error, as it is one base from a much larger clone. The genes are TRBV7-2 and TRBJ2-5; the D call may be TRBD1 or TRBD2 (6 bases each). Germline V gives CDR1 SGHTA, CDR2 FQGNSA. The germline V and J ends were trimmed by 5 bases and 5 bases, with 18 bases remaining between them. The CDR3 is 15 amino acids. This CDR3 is CASSPLSGAWETQYF. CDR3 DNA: TGTGCCAGCAGCCCATTGTCGGGGGCGTGGGAGACCCAGTACTTC.

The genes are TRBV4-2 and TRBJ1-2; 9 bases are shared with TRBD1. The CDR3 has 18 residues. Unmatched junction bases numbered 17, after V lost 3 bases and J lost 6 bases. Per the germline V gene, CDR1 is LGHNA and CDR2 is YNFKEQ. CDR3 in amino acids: CASSQTIPLSDRGNGYTF. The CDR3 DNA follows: TGTGCCAGCAGCCAGACAATCCCCCTTTCGGACAGGGGAAATGGCTACACCTTC.

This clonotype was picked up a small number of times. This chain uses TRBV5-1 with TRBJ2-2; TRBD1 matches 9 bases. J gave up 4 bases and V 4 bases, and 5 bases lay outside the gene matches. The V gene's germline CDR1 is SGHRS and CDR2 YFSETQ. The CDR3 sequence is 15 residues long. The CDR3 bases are TGCGCCAGCAGCCACGGGACAGGGACCACCGGGGAGCTGTTTTTT. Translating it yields CASSHGTGTTGELFF.

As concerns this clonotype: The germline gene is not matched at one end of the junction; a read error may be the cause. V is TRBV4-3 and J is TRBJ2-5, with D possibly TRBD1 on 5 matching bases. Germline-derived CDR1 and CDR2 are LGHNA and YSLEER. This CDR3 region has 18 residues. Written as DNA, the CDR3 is TGCGTCAGCAGCCAAGAATGGGGCCCCAAGGCTTGGGGAGAGACCCAGTACTTC. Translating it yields CVSSQEWGPKAWGETQYF.

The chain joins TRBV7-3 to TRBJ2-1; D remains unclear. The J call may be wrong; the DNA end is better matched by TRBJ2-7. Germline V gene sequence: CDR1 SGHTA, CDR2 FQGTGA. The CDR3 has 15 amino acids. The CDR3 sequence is CASSLDPGSYNEQYF. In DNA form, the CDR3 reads TGTGCCAGCAGCTTAGACCCCGGCTCCTACAATGAGCAGTACTTC.

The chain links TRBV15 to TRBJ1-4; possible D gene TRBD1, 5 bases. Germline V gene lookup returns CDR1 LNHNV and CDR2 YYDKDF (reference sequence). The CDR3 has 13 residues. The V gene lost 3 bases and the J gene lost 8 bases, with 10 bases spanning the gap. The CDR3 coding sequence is TGTGCCACCAGCAGGGACTGGGGGGAAAAACTGTTTTTT. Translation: CATSRDWGEKLFF.

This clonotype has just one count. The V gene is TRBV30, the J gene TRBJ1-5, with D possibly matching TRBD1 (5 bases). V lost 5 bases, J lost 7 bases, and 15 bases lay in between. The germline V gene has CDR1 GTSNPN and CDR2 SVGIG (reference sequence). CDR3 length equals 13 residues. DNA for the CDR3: TGTGCCTGGTCCGGGACCCCCGTCCAGCCCCAGCATTTT. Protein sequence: CAWSGTPVQPQHF.

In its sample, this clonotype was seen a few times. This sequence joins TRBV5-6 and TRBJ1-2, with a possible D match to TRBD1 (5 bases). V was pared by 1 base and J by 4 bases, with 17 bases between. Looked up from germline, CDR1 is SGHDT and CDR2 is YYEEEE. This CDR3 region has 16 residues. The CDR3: CASSLSPRGASYGYTF. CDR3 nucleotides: TGTGCCAGCAGCTTGAGTCCGAGAGGGGCCAGCTATGGCTACACCTTC.

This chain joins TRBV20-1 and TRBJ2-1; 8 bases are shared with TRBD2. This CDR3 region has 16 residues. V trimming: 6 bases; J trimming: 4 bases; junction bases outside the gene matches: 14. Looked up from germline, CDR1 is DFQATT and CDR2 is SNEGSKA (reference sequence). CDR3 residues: CSARSNGGGYYNEQFF. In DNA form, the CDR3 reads TGCAGTGCCAGAAGTAACGGGGGGGGATATTACAATGAGCAGTTCTTC.

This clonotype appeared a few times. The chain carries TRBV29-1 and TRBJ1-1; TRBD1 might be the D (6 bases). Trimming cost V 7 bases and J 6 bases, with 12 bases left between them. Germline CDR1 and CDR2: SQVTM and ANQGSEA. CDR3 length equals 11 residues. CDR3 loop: CSGKTGPEAFF. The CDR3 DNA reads TGCAGCGGGAAAACAGGGCCTGAAGCTTTCTTT.

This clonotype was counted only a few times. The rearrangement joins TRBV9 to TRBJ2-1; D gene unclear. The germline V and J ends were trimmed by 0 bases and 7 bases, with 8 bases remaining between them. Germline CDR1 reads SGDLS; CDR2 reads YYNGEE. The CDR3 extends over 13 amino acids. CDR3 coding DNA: TGTGCCAGCAGCGTAGATATCATGAATGAGCAGTTCTTC. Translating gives CASSVDIMNEQFF.

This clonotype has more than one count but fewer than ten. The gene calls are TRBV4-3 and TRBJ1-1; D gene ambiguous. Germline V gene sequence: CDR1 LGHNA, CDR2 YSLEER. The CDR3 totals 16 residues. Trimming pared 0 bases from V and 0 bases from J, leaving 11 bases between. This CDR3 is CASSQDRQSMNTEAFF. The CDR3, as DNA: TGCGCCAGCAGCCAAGATCGGCAGTCCATGAACACTGAAGCTTTCTTT.

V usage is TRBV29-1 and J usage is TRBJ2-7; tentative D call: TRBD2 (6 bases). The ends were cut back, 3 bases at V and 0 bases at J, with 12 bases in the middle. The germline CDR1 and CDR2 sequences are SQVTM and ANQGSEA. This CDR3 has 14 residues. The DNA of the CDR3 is TGCAGCGTTGAGCTTCGGGACTGCTCCTACGAGCAGTACTTC. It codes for CSVELRDCSYEQYF.

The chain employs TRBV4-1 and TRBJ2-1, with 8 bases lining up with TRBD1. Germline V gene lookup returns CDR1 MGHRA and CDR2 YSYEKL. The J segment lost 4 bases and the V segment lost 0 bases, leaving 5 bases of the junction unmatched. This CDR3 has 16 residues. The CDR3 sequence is CASSQDAGGAYNEQFF. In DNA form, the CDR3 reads TGCGCCAGCAGCCAAGATGCAGGGGGCGCTTACAATGAGCAGTTCTTC.

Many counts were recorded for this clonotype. CDR3 region: CAISAAREFGYTF. The CDR3 coding sequence is TGTGCCATCAGTGCCGCCAGGGAATTTGGCTACACCTTC. The chain has TRBV10-3 and TRBJ1-2; tentative D call: TRBD1 (5 bases). V gave up 4 bases and J gave up 7 bases, with 13 bases separating them. The CDR3 covers 13 residues. CDR1 ENHRY and CDR2 SYGVKD come from the germline V gene.

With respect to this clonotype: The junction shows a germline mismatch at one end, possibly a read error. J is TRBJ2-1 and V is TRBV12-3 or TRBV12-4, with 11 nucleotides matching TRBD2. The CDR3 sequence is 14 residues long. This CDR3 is CASSPSGGYDEQCF. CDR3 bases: TGTGCCAGCAGCCCTAGCGGGGGGTACGATGAGCAGTGCTTC.

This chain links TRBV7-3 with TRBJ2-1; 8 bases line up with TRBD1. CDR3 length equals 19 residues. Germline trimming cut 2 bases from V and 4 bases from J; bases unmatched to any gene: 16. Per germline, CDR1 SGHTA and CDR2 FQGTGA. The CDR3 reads CASSLGFRAGGFFYNEQFF. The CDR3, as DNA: TGTGCCAGCAGCTTAGGGTTTAGGGCAGGGGGCTTTTTTTACAATGAGCAGTTCTTC.